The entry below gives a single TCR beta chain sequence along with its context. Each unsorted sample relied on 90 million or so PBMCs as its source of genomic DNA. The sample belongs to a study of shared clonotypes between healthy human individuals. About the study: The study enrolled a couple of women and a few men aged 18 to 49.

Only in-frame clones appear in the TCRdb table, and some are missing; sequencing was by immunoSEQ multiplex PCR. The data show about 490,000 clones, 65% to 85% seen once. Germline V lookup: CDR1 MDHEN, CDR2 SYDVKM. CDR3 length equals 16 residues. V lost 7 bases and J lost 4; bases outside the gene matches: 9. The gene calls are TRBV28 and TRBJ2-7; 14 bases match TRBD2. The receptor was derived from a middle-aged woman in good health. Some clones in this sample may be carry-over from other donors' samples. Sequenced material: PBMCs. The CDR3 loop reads CASTINGLAGGYEQYF. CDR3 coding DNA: TGTGCCAGCACCATTAACGGACTAGCGGGAGGTTACGAGCAGTACTTC. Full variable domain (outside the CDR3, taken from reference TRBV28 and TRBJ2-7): DVKVTQSSRYLVKRTGEKVFLECVQDMDHENMFWYRQDPGLGLRLIYFSYDVKMKEKGDIPEGYSVSREKKERFSLILESASTNQTSMYLCASTINGLAGGYEQYFGPGTRLTVT.